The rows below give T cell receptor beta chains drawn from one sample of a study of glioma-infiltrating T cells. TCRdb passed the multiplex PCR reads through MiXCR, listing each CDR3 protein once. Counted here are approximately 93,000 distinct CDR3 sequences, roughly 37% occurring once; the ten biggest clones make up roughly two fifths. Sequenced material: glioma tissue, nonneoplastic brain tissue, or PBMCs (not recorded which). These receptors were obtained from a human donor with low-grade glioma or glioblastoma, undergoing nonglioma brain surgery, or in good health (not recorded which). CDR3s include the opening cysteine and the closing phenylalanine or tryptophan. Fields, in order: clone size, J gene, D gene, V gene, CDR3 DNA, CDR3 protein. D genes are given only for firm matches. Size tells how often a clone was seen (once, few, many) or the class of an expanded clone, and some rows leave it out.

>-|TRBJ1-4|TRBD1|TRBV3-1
TGTGCCAGCAGCCAGAGGGACAGACCTAGCGAAAAACTGTTTTTT
CASSQRDRPSEKLFF
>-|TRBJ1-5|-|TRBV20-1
TGCAGTGCTAGACCATCCTTACCACATCAGCCCCAGCATTTT
CSARPSLPHQPQHF
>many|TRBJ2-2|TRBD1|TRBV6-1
TGTGCCACTGACAGGGTCATCGGGGAGCTGTTTTTT
CATDRVIGELFF
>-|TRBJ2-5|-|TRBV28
TGTGCCAGCAGTTTAGGACGGACACAAGAGAACCAGTACTTC
CASSLGRTQENQYF
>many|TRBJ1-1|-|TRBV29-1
TGCAGCGTTGGAGTGAACACTGAAGCTTTCTTT
CSVGVNTEAFF
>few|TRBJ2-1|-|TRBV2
TGTGCCAGCAGTCAGGGGTGGTACACTGAGCAGTTCTTC
CASSQGWYTEQFF
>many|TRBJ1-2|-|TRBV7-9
TGTGCCAGCAGCTTAGGGGCAGGGTACGAAGGCTACACCTTC
CASSLGAGYEGYTF
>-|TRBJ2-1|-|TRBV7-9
TGTGCCACCAGCTTAGCAGGGAGCCCCTACAATGAGCAGTTCTTC
CATSLAGSPYNEQFF
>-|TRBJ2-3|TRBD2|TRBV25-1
TGTGTTAGCACCAGCGGGGGAGGAACCGGGGAGCTGCTTTTT
CVSTSGGGTGELLF
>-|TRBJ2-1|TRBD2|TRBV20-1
TGCAGTGCTAGAGATATACTAGGGACTAGCGGGATATACAATGGGCAGTTCTTC
CSARDILGTSGIYNGQFF
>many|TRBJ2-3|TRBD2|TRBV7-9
TGTGCCAGCAGCCGGGGACTAGCGGGCACAGATACGCAGTATTTT
CASSRGLAGTDTQYF
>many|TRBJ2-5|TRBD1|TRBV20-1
TGCAGTGCCTCCGGGACAGGGGGTATATGGGAGACCCAGTACTTC
CSASGTGGIWETQYF
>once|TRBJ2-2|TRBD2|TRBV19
TGTGCCAGTAGAGACAGCGGGACCTTCGTCGGGGAGCTGTTTTTT
CASRDSGTFVGELFF
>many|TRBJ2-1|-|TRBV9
TGTGCCAGCAGCGTAGCAGAAACCTACAATGAGCAGTTCTTC
CASSVAETYNEQFF
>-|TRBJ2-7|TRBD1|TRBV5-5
TGTGCCAGCAGCAGCCGAACCGGGACAGGGATCTACGAGCAGTACTTC
CASSSRTGTGIYEQYF
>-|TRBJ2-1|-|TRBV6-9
TGTGCCAGCAGTTATGCCAGTGAGCAGTTCTTC
CASSYASEQFF
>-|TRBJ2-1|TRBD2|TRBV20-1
TGCAGTGCTAAACCGACTAGCGGAGTCTACAATGAGCGGTTCTTC
CSAKPTSGVYNERFF
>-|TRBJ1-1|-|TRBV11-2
TGTGTCAGCAGCTTGTTCTACACTGAAGCTTTCTTT
CVSSLFYTEAFF
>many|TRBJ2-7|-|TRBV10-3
TGTGCCATCAGTTCCCCCGGGACCACGAACTACGAGCAGTACTTC
CAISSPGTTNYEQYF
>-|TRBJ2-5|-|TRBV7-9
TGTGCCCGCAGTTTCAGACAGGGAGGGCAAGAGCCCCAGTACTTC
CARSFRQGGQEPQYF
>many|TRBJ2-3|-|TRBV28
TGTGCCAGCAGTACCTCGGATACGCAGTATTTT
CASSTSDTQYF
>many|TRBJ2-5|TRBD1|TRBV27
TGTGCCAGCAGTTTAGACAGGGGGCACCAAGAGACCCAGTACTTC
CASSLDRGHQETQYF
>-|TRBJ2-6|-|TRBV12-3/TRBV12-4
TGTGCCAGCAGTTTAAAGATGGGGAGCTCTGGGGCCAACGTCCTGACTTTC
CASSLKMGSSGANVLTF